This T cell receptor beta chain stems from a study of CD8 T cells in Susac syndrome. Random hexamers were used to reverse transcribe an amount of roughly 0.45 to 1 ug RNA. The CDR3 of TCR beta was amplified by immunoSEQ multiplex PCR across 54 Vbeta and 13 Jbeta. Via MiXCR, TCRdb re-called the immunoSEQ multiplex PCR reads, giving one row per CDR3 protein. The data hold 190,000 or so distinct CDR3 sequences, with around 95% observed a single time. CD8+ and CD4+ T cells circulating in blood were sequenced for TCR beta. The sequenced material came from CD4+ T cells from PBMCs. The sequence was obtained from a human donor with multiple sclerosis.

In nucleotides, the CDR3 is TGCAGTGCTAGTGGGTCGGGCTCCTACGAGCAGTACGTC. Encoded protein: CSASGSGSYEQYV. The chain joins TRBV20-1 to TRBJ2-7; no clear D gene. In germline, CDR1 is DFQATT, CDR2 SNEGSKA (reference sequence). The V end was cut by 3 bases, the J end by 0 bases, with 9 bases between. This CDR3 contains 13 residues.